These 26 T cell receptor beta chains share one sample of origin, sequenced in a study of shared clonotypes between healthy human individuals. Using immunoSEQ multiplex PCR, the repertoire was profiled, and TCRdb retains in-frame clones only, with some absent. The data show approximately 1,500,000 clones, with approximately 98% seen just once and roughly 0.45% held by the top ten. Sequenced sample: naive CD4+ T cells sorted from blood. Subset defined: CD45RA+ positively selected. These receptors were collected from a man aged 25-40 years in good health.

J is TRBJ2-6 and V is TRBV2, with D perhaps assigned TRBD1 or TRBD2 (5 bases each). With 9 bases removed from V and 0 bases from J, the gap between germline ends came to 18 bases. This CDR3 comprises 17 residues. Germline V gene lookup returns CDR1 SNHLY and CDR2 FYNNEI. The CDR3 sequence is CASTIPGRSSGANVLTF. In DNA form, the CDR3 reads TGTGCCAGTACAATTCCGGGACGGAGCTCTGGGGCCAACGTCCTGACTTTC. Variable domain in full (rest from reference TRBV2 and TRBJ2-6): EPEVTQTPSHQVTQMGQEVILRCVPISNHLYFYWYRQILGQKVEFLVSFYNNEISEKSEIFDDQFSVERPDGSNFTLKIRSTKLEDSAMYFCASTIPGRSSGANVLTFGAGSRLTVL.

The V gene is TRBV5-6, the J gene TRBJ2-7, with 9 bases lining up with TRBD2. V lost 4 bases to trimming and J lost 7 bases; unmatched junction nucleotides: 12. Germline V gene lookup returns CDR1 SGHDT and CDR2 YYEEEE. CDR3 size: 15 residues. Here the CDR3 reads CASSLRVAGAREQYF. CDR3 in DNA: TGTGCCAGCAGCCTGAGGGTAGCGGGGGCCAGGGAGCAGTACTTC.

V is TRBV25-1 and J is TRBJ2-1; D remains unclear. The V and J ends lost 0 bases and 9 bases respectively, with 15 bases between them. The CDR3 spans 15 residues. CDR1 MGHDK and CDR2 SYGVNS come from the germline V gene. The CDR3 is CASSEYHGSHSEQFF. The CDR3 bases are TGTGCCAGCAGTGAATACCATGGATCCCACAGTGAGCAGTTCTTC.

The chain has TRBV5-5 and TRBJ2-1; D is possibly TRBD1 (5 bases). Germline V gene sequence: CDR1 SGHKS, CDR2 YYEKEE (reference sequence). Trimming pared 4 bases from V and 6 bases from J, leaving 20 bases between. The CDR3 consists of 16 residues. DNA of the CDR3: TGTGCCAGCAGCCCCGTATGGACATCCACGGTCAATGAGCAGTTCTTC. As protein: CASSPVWTSTVNEQFF.

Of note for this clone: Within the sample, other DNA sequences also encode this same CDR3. CDR3 amino acids: CSVEVGADTQYF. In DNA form, the CDR3 reads TGCAGCGTTGAGGTCGGGGCAGATACGCAGTATTTT. The J gene is TRBJ2-3, the V gene TRBV29-1; a weak D match, TRBD2 (5 bases). Per the germline V gene, CDR1 is SQVTM and CDR2 is ANQGSEA. The V end lost 3 bases, the J end lost 4 bases, and 8 bases lay between the germline ends. This CDR3 has 12 amino acids.

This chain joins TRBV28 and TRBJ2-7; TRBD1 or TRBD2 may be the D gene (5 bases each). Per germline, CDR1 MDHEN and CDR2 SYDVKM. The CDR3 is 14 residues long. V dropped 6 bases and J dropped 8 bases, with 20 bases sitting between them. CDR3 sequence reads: CASSWTNEGTKQYF. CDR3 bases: TGTGCCAGCAGCTGGACCAACGAGGGGACGAAGCAGTACTTC.

CDR3 sequence (DNA): TGCGCCAGCCGGCCGACAGGGGGCTTCTACGAGCAGTACTTC. As protein: CASRPTGGFYEQYF. The chain couples TRBV5-1 to TRBJ2-7, with 10 bases identical to TRBD1. Germline V gene data show CDR1 as SGHRS and CDR2 as YFSETQ. V gave up 7 bases and J gave up 3 bases; unmatched junction bases: 7. CDR3 length equals 14 residues. The full variable domain, with the rest looked up from reference TRBV5-1 and TRBJ2-7, is KAGVTQTPRYLIKTRGQQVTLSCSPISGHRSVSWYQQTPGQGLQFLFEYFSETQRNKGNFPGRFSGRQFSNSRSEMNVSTLELGDSALYLCASRPTGGFYEQYFGPGTRLTVT.

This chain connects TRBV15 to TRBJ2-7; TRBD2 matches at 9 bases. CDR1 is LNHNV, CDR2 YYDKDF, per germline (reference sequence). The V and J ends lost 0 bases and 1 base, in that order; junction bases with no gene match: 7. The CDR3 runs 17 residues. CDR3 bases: TGTGCCACCAGCAGAGACCTCGGCGGGAGGGGGTCCTACGAGCAGTACTTC. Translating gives CATSRDLGGRGSYEQYF. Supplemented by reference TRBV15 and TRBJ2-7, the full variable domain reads DAMVIQNPRYQVTQFGKPVTLSCSQTLNHNVMYWYQQKSSQAPKLLFHYYDKDFNNEADTPDNFQSRRPNTSFCFLDIRSPGLGDTAMYLCATSRDLGGRGSYEQYFGPGTRLTVT.

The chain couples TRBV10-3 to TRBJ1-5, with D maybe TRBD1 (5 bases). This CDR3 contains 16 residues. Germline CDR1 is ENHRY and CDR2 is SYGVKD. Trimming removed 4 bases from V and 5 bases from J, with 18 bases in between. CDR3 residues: CAISGFRDVGHQPQHF. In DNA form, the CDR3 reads TGTGCCATCAGTGGATTTCGGGACGTTGGGCATCAGCCCCAGCATTTT.

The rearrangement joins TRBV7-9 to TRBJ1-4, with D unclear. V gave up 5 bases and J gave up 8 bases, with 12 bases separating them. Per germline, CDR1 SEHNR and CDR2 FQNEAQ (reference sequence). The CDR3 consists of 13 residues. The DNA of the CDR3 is TGTGCCAGCAGCCGACCGGGGTGGGAAAAACTGTTTTTT. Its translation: CASSRPGWEKLFF.

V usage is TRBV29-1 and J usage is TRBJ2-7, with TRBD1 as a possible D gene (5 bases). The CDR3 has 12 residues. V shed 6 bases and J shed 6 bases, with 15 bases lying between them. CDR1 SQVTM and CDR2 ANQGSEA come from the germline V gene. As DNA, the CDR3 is TGCAGCGTCGGACATCAGGGCGGCGAGCAGTACTTC. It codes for CSVGHQGGEQYF.

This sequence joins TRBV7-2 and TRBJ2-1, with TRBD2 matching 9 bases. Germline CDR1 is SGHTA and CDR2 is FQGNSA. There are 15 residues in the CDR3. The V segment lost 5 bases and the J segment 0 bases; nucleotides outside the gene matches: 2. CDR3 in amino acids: CASSVSGSSYNEQFF. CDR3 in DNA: TGTGCCAGCAGCGTTAGCGGGAGCTCCTACAATGAGCAGTTCTTC. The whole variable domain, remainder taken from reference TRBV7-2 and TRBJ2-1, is GAGVSQSPSNKVTEKGKDVELRCDPISGHTALYWYRQSLGQGLEFLIYFQGNSAPDKSGLPSDRFSAERTGGSVSTLTIQRTQQEDSAVYLCASSVSGSSYNEQFFGPGTRLTVL.

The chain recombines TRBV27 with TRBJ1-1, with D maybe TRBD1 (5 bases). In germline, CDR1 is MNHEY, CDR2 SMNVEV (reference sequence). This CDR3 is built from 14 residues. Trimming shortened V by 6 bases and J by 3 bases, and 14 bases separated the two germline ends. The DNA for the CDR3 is TGTGCCAGCAGGCGACGGGGGGGGGACACTGAAGCTTTCTTT. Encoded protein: CASRRRGGDTEAFF.

The CDR3 DNA reads as TGCAGCGTTGCCTGGACAGCCCAAGAGACCCAGTACTTC. Translating it yields CSVAWTAQETQYF. The gene calls are TRBV29-1 and TRBJ2-5; tentatively, D is TRBD1 (6 bases). Germline CDR1 SQVTM, CDR2 ANQGSEA. V lost 4 bases, J lost 1 base, and 10 bases lay in between. The CDR3 length is 13 residues.

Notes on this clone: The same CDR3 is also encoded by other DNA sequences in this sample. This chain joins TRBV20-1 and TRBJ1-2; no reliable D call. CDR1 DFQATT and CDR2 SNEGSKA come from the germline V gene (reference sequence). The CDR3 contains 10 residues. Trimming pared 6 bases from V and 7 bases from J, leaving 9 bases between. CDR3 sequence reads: CSAAGGGYTF. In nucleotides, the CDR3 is TGCAGTGCCGCTGGTGGTGGCTACACCTTC.

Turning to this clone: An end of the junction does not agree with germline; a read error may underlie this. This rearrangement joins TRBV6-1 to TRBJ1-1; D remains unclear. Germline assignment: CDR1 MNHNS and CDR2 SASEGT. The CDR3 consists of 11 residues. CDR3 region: CASSESPAHIF. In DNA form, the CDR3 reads TGTGCCAGCAGTGAAAGTCCAGCGCACATCTTT.

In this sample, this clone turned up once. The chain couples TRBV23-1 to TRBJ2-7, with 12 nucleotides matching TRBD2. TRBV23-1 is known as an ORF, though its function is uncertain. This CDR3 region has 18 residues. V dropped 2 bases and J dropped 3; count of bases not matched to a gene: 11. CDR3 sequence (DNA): TGCGCCAGCAGTCAACGGGGAAAAGTGACTAGCGGGAGCTACGAGCAGTACTTC. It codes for CASSQRGKVTSGSYEQYF.

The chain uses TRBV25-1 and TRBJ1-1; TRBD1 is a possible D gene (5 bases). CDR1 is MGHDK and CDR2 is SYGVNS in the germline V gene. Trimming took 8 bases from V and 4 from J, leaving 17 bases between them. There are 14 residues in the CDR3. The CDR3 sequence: CASRDGTDLTEAFF. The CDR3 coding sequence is TGTGCCAGCCGAGATGGGACGGATCTCACTGAAGCTTTCTTT.

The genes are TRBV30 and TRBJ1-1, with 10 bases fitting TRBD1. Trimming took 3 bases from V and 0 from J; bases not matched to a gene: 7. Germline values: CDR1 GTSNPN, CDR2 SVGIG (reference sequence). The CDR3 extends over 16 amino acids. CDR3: CAWRDRGWCLNTEAFF. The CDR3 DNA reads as TGTGCCTGGAGGGACAGGGGGTGGTGTTTGAACACTGAAGCTTTCTTT.

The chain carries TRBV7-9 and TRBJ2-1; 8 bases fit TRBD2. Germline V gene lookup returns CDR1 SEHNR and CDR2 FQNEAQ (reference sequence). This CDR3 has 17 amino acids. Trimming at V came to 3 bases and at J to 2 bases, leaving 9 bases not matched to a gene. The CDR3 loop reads CASSFIGLAGAYNEQFF. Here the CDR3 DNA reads TGTGCCAGCAGCTTTATAGGCCTAGCGGGCGCCTACAATGAGCAGTTCTTC. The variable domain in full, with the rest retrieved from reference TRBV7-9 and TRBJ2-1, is DTGVSQNPRHKITKRGQNVTFRCDPISEHNRLYWYRQTLGQGPEFLTYFQNEAQLEKSRLLSDRFSAERPKGSFSTLEIQRTEQGDSAMYLCASSFIGLAGAYNEQFFGPGTRLTVL.

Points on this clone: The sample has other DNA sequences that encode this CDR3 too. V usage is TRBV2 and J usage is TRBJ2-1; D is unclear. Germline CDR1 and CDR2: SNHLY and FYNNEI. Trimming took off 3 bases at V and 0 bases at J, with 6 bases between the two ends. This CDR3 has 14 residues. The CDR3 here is CASSDRSSYNEQFF. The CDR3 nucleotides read TGTGCCAGCAGTGACAGAAGCTCCTACAATGAGCAGTTCTTC.

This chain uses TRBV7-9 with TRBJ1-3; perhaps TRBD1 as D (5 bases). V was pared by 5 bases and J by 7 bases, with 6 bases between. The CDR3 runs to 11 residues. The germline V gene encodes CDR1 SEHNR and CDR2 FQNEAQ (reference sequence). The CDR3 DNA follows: TGTGCCAGCAGCGACAGTAACACCATATATTTT. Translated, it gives CASSDSNTIYF.

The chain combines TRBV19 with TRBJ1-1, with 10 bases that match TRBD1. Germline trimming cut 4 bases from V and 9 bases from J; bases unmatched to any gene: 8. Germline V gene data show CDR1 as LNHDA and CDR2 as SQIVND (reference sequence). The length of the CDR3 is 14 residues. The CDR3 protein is CASSSNRDRGKAFF. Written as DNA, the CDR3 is TGTGCCAGTAGTAGTAACCGGGACAGGGGTAAAGCTTTCTTT.

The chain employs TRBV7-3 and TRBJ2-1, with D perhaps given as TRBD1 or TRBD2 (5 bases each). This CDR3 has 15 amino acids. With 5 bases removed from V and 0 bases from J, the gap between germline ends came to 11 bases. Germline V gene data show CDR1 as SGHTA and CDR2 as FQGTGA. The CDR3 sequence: CASSRGPSSYNEQFF. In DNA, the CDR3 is TGTGCCAGCAGCCGGGGCCCGAGCTCCTACAATGAGCAGTTCTTC.

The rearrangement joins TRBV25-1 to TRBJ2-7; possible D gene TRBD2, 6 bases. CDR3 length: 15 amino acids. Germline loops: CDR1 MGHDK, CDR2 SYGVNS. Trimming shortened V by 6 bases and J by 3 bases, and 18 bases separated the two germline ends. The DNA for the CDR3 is TGTGCCAGCAGATCCTCGCCGGGGAGGAACTACGAGCAGTACTTC. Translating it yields CASRSSPGRNYEQYF.

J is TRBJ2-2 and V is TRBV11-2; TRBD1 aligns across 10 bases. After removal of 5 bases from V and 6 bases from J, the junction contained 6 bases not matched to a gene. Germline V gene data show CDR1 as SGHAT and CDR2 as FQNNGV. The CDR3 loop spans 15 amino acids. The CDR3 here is CASSPRTGGSGELFF. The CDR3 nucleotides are TGTGCCAGCAGCCCAAGGACAGGGGGTTCCGGGGAGCTGTTTTTT.